The entry that follows covers one T cell receptor (beta chain) sequence. This entry belongs to a study of T cell responses to AZD1222 COVID-19 vaccine. Data came from immunoSEQ multiplex PCR; TCRdb stores just in-frame clones and leaves some out. The sample shows 100,000 to 120,000 clones, 86% of them seen only once. Germline V gives CDR1 SGHAT, CDR2 FQNNGV. This CDR3 is built from 17 residues. V lost 2 bases and J lost 6, with 21 bases in between. The TCR was taken from an adult in good health. The material sequenced was peripheral blood, taken on day 0 of AZD1222 vaccination. The V gene is TRBV11-2, the J gene TRBJ2-3; a weak D match, TRBD2 (6 bases). CDR3 sequence reads: CASSLTGVMSLRDTQYF. The CDR3 DNA is TGTGCCAGCAGCTTAACGGGGGTGATGTCGCTACGGGATACGCAGTATTTT.